This T cell receptor (beta chain) was identified during a study of identical twins. This clonotype came up many times. MiXCR was run by TCRdb on the 5' RACE reads, yielding one entry per CDR3 protein. This repertoire shows approximately 890,000 distinct CDR3 sequences, around 12% found once; its top ten account for about 1.6%. The CDR3 is 14 amino acids. The ends were cut back, 3 bases at V and 4 bases at J, with 11 bases in the middle. Germline lookup yields CDR1 SGDLS and CDR2 YYNGEE. This sample was shared with a second study, whose subject was yellow fever vaccine responses in identical twins.

This receptor was identified in a woman under 30 in good health. V and J are TRBV9 and TRBJ1-3; a weak D match, TRBD1 (6 bases). The material sequenced was PBMCs. The CDR3 region is CASSEEGTGNTIYF. CDR3 DNA: TGTGCCAGCAGCGAGGAAGGGACAGGAAACACCATATATTTT.